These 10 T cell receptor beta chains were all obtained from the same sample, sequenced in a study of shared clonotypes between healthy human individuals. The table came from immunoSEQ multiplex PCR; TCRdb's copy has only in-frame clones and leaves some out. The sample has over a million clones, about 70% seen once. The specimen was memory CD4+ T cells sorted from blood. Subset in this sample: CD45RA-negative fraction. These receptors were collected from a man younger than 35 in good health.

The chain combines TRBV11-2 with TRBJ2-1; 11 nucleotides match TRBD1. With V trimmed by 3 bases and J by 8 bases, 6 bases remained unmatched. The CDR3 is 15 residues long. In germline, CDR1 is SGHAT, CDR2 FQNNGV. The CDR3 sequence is CASSFRDRGNDEQFF. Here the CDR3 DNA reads TGTGCCAGCAGCTTCCGGGACAGGGGGAACGATGAGCAGTTCTTC.

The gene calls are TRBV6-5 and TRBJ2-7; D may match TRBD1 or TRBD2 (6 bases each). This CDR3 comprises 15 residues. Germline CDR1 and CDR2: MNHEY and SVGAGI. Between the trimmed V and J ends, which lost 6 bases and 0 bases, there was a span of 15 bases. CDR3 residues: CASRTGALGSYEQYF. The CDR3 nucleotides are TGTGCCAGCAGAACGGGGGCGTTGGGCTCCTACGAGCAGTACTTC.

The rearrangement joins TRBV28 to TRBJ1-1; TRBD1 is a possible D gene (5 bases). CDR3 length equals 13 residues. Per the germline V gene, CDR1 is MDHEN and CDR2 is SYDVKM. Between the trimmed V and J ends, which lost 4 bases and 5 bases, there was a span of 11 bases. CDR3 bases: TGTGCCAGCAGTTGGGGGGTTATGACTGAAGCTTTCTTT. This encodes CASSWGVMTEAFF.

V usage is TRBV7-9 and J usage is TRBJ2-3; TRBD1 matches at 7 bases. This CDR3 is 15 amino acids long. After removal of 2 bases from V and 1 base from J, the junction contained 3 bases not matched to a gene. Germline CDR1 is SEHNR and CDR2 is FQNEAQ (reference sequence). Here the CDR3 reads CASSLSTGRTDTQYF. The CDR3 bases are TGTGCCAGCAGCTTATCGACAGGGCGCACAGATACGCAGTATTTT.

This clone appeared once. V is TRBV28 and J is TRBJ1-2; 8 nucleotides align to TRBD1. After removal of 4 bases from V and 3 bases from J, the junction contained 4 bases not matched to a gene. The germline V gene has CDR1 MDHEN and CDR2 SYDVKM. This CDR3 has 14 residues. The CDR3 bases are TGTGCCAGCAGTTCAGGGGGCGCCCACTATGGCTACACCTTC. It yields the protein CASSSGGAHYGYTF.

Here the CDR3 DNA reads TGTGCCAGCAGCTTGGGCACAGGGGCGGGTGGAAACACCATATATTTT. It translates to CASSLGTGAGGNTIYF. The gene calls are TRBV5-6 and TRBJ1-3; 7 bases agree with TRBD1. CDR1 is SGHDT, CDR2 YYEEEE, per germline. The CDR3 covers 16 residues. The V and J ends lost 0 bases and 3 bases, in that order; junction bases with no gene match: 6.

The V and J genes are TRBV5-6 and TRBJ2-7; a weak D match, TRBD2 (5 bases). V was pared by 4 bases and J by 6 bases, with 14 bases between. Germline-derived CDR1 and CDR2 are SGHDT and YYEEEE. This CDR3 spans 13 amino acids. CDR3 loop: CASSLKTGFEQYF. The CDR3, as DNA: TGTGCCAGCAGCCTAAAGACGGGGTTCGAGCAGTACTTC.

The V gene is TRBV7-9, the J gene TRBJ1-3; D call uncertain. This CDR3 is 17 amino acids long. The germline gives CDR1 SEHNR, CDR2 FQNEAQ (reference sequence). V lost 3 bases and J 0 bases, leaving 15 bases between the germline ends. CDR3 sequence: CASSFEPRVFSGNTIYF. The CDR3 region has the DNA TGTGCCAGCAGCTTCGAACCTCGAGTGTTCTCTGGAAACACCATATATTTT.

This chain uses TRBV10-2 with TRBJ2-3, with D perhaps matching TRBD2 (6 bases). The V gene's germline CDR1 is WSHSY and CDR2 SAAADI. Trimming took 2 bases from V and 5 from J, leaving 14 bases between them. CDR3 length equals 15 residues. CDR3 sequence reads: CASSERGRVRDTQYF. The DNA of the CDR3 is TGCGCCAGCAGTGAGCGGGGGAGAGTTAGAGATACGCAGTATTTT.

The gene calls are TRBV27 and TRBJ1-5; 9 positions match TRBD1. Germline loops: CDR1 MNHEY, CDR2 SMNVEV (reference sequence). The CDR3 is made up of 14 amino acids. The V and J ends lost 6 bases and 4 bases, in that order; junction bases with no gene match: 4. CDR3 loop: CASRQGTGNQPQHF. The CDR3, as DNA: TGTGCCAGCAGACAGGGGACAGGGAATCAGCCCCAGCATTTT.